One and the same sample provided the 18 T cell receptor beta chains below, sequenced in a study of early T cells in non-severe SARS-CoV-2 infection. A single record per CDR3 protein comes from TCRdb applying MiXCR to the 5' RACE reads. In the table there are under 60,000 distinct CDR3 sequences, roughly a tenth of which are singletons. Sequenced material: whole blood. The receptors here all came from an adult who was a healthcare worker with PCR-confirmed SARS-CoV-2 infection or an uninfected control (not recorded which).

This chain connects TRBV2 to TRBJ2-3; 8 bases match TRBD2. Germline values: CDR1 SNHLY, CDR2 FYNNEI. The CDR3 spans 14 residues. Unmatched junction bases numbered 5, after V lost 4 bases and J lost 5 bases. In nucleotides, the CDR3 is TGTGCCAGCAGTGGGTTGCGGGGGGAAGATACGCAGTATTTT. As protein: CASSGLRGEDTQYF.

The chain combines TRBV9 with TRBJ2-3; 7 bases match TRBD2. This CDR3 region has 17 residues. J lost 1 base, V lost 0 bases, and 8 bases had no gene match. The germline gives CDR1 SGDLS, CDR2 YYNGEE. The CDR3: CASSVARREGGTDTQYF. DNA for the CDR3: TGTGCCAGCAGCGTAGCCAGGAGGGAGGGCGGCACAGATACGCAGTATTTT.

This clonotype was detected many times. The chain employs TRBV6-2 or TRBV6-3 and TRBJ1-6; 8 bases align to TRBD1. The length of the CDR3 is 15 residues. CDR1 MNHEY and CDR2 SVGEGT come from the germline V gene. The junction had 7 bases not matched to a gene; V was cut back by 5 bases and J by 7 bases. CDR3 sequence reads: CASSDRTGSNSPLHF. For the CDR3, the DNA is TGTGCCAGCAGTGATCGGACAGGGTCCAATTCACCCCTCCACTTT.

There are many counts of this clonotype. V gene TRBV29-1 combines with J gene TRBJ2-6; no definite D call. Germline lookup yields CDR1 SQVTM and CDR2 ANQGSEA. The CDR3 covers 14 residues. V gave up 3 bases and J gave up 1 base, with 7 bases separating them. In DNA, the CDR3 is TGCAGCGTTGACCTGGATTCTGGGGCCAACGTCCTGACTTTC. It codes for CSVDLDSGANVLTF.

At least ten counts were recorded for this clonotype. The chain couples TRBV21-1 to TRBJ2-2; the table's D call, TRBD2, was not checked against the DNA. TRBV21-1 is a pseudogene segment. The CDR3 runs to 18 residues. CDR3 amino acids: CASSKDRLADPNTGELFF. CDR3 bases: TGTGCCAGCAGCAAAGATCGACTAGCAGACCCGAACACCGGGGAGCTGTTTTTT.

This clonotype was detected ten times or more. The chain carries TRBV5-1 and TRBJ2-5; D is perhaps TRBD1 (5 bases). V gave up 4 bases and J gave up 5 bases, with 15 bases separating them. Germline V CDR1 and CDR2: SGHRS, YFSETQ. This CDR3 spans 14 amino acids. As DNA, the CDR3 is TGCGCCAGCAGCCCAAGTGTGGGGCGGGAGACCCAGTACTTC. This gives the protein CASSPSVGRETQYF.

The chain recombines TRBV7-2 with TRBJ2-1; no reliable D call. The CDR3 totals 13 residues. V was cut by 6 bases and J by 2 bases, with 8 bases left in between. Looked up from germline, CDR1 is SGHTA and CDR2 is FQGNSA. CDR3 region: CASRTNAYNEQFF. CDR3 nucleotides: TGTGCCAGCAGGACCAATGCCTACAATGAGCAGTTCTTC.

There are many counts of this clonotype. The chain links TRBV15 to TRBJ1-5; TRBD1 matches at 7 bases. Trimming cost V 0 bases and J 7 bases; bases outside gene matches: 9. This CDR3 is built from 16 residues. The germline gives CDR1 LNHNV, CDR2 YYDKDF (reference sequence). The DNA for the CDR3 is TGTGCCACCAGCAGAGAGGTCTCCAGGACAGGACAGCCCCAGCATTTT. Its protein is CATSREVSRTGQPQHF. Together with reference TRBV15 and TRBJ1-5, the CDR3 gives the full variable domain: DAMVIQNPRYQVTQFGKPVTLSCSQTLNHNVMYWYQQKSSQAPKLLFHYYDKDFNNEADTPDNFQSRRPNTSFCFLDIRSPGLGDTAMYLCATSREVSRTGQPQHFGDGTRLSIL.

Ten or more counts support this clonotype. The chain recombines TRBV7-3 with TRBJ2-1; 8 bases agree with TRBD2. Losses at the gene ends were 5 bases for V and 10 bases for J; bases not matched to a gene: 16. CDR1 SGHTA and CDR2 FQGTGA come from the germline V gene. The CDR3 has 16 amino acids. CDR3 bases: TGTGCCAGCAGCCACCAATCCGGGACTAGTCGTAACGAGCAGTTCTTC. Protein: CASSHQSGTSRNEQFF.

This clonotype was recorded at least ten times. The chain couples TRBV11-2 to TRBJ2-3; 8 bases are shared with TRBD2. V gave up 5 bases and J gave up 4 bases; unmatched junction bases: 8. The V gene's germline CDR1 is SGHAT and CDR2 FQNNGV. This CDR3 has 15 residues. The CDR3 nucleotides are TGTGCCAGCAGCCGTGGGCGGGGGGTAGCAGATACGCAGTATTTT. This sequence encodes CASSRGRGVADTQYF.

This clonotype was observed many times. The V and J genes are TRBV14 and TRBJ2-3; the match to TRBD2 covers 7 bases. V shed 0 bases, J shed 4 bases, and the junction held 13 bases outside the gene matches. From germline, CDR1 is SGHDN and CDR2 FVKESK. The CDR3 runs 18 residues. The CDR3 region has the DNA TGTGCCAGCAGCCAAGATCCGGCGAGAGCGGGAAGCCCAGATACGCAGTATTTT. Protein sequence: CASSQDPARAGSPDTQYF.

This clonotype appeared a single time. The genes are TRBV5-1 and TRBJ2-7; no firm D call. This CDR3 comprises 13 residues. Trimming removed 0 bases at V and 5 bases at J, with 9 bases between. Germline CDR1 and CDR2: SGHRS and YFSETQ. The CDR3 protein is CASSLGGWDEQYF. The CDR3 nucleotides read TGCGCCAGCAGCTTGGGAGGATGGGACGAGCAGTACTTC.

This clonotype was observed many times. V and J are TRBV7-9 and TRBJ2-5, with D maybe TRBD2 (6 bases). CDR3 length: 14 residues. The V gene's germline CDR1 is SEHNR and CDR2 FQNEAQ (reference sequence). The V gene lost 3 bases and the J gene lost 2 bases, with 10 bases spanning the gap. CDR3 in amino acids: CASSLASVQETQYF. The CDR3 coding sequence is TGTGCCAGCAGCTTGGCTAGCGTACAAGAGACCCAGTACTTC. Drawing the rest from reference TRBV7-9 and TRBJ2-5, the complete variable domain is DTGVSQNPRHKITKRGQNVTFRCDPISEHNRLYWYRQTLGQGPEFLTYFQNEAQLEKSRLLSDRFSAERPKGSFSTLEIQRTEQGDSAMYLCASSLASVQETQYFGPGTRLLVL.

This clonotype occurred a few times. V usage is TRBV29-1 and J usage is TRBJ2-3; D may be TRBD2 (5 bases). Germline CDR1 SQVTM, CDR2 ANQGSEA. This CDR3 is built from 16 residues. Trimming shortened V by 0 bases and J by 5 bases, and 18 bases separated the two germline ends. The CDR3 loop is CSVEDRRPRGIDTQYF. CDR3 coding DNA: TGCAGCGTTGAAGATCGAAGGCCCCGAGGGATAGATACGCAGTATTTT.

The V gene is TRBV12-3 or TRBV12-4, the J gene TRBJ2-2, with D possibly being TRBD1 or TRBD2 (6 bases each). V was clipped by 5 bases and J by 4 bases, with 14 bases between them. The CDR3 has 15 amino acids. For the CDR3, the DNA is TGTGCCAGCAGTCCTTCCAGGGGAGGCACCGGGGAGCTGTTTTTT. This sequence encodes CASSPSRGGTGELFF.

This clonotype showed up many times. For the CDR3, the DNA is TGTGCCAGCAGCTCTGGGACAGGGGAAGAGACCCAGTACTTC. This encodes CASSSGTGEETQYF. The V gene is TRBV7-9, the J gene TRBJ2-5; 10 bases fit TRBD1. The CDR3 sequence is 14 residues long. J was trimmed by 3 bases and V by 4 bases; bases with no gene match: 2. Germline V CDR1 and CDR2: SEHNR, FQNEAQ (reference sequence).

V usage is TRBV15 and J usage is TRBJ2-1; D may be TRBD1 (6 bases). There are 13 residues in the CDR3. Germline V gene sequence: CDR1 LNHNV, CDR2 YYDKDF (reference sequence). V dropped 3 bases and J dropped 10 bases, with 13 bases sitting between them. CDR3 in amino acids: CATSSGQYIEQFF. As DNA, the CDR3 is TGTGCCACCAGCAGTGGACAGTATATCGAGCAGTTCTTC.

This clonotype was counted at least ten times. The chain carries TRBV6-2 or TRBV6-3 and TRBJ2-1; D tentatively reads TRBD1 or TRBD2 (5 bases each). This CDR3 contains 15 residues. Germline CDR1 is MNHEY and CDR2 is SVGEGT. Deletions cut 2 bases from V and 1 base from J, with 9 bases between. DNA for the CDR3: TGTGCCAGCAGTTACCAGGGACCTTCCTACAATGAGCAGTTCTTC. Translated: CASSYQGPSYNEQFF.